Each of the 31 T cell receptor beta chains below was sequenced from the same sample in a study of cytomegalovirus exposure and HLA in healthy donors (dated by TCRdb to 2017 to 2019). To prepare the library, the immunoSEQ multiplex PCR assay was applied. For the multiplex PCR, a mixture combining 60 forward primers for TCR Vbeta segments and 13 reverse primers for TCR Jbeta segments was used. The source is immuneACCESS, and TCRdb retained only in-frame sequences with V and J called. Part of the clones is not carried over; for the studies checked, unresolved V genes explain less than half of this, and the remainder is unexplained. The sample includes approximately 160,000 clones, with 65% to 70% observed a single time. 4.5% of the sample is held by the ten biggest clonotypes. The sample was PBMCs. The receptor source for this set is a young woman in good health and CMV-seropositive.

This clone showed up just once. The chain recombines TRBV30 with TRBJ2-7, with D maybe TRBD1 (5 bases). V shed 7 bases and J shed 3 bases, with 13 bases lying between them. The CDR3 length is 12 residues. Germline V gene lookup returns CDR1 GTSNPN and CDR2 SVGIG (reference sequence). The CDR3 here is CASKDKFYEQYF. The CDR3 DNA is TGTGCCTCCAAGGACAAGTTCTACGAGCAGTACTTC.

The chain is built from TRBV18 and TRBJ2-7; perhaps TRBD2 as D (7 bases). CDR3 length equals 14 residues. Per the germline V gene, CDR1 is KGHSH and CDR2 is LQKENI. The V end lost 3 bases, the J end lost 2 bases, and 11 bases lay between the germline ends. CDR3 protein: CASSPRGGTYEQYF. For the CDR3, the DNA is TGTGCCAGCTCACCTCGCGGGGGCACCTACGAGCAGTACTTC.

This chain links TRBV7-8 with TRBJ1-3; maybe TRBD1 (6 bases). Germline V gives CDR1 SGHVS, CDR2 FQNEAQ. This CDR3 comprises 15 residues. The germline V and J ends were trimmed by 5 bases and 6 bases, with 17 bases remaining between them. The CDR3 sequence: CASSIVMGAENTIYF. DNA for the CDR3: TGTGCCAGCAGCATCGTCATGGGGGCAGAAAACACCATATATTTT.

The CDR3 loop is CASSLGGRYEQFF. CDR3 bases: TGCGCCAGCAGCTTGGGGGGGAGGTATGAGCAGTTCTTC. The J gene is TRBJ2-1, the V gene TRBV5-1, with D perhaps matching TRBD2 (6 bases). Germline CDR1 reads SGHRS; CDR2 reads YFSETQ. The CDR3 has 13 residues. The V end was cut by 0 bases, the J end by 8 bases, with 9 bases between.

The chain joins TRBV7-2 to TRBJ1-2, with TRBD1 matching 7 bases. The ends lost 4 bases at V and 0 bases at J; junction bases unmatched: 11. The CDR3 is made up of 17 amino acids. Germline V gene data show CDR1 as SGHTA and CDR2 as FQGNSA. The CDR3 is CASSSHWGTVANYGYTF. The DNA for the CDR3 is TGTGCCAGCAGCTCCCATTGGGGGACAGTCGCTAACTATGGCTACACCTTC.

In DNA form, the CDR3 reads TGCGCCAGCAGGACCCTAGCGGGAGCACGGGAGCAGTACTTC. It specifies CASRTLAGAREQYF. The rearrangement links TRBV5-1 to TRBJ2-7; 10 nucleotides line up with TRBD2. The CDR3 spans 14 residues. J was trimmed by 7 bases and V by 5 bases; bases with no gene match: 9. The V gene's germline CDR1 is SGHRS and CDR2 YFSETQ.

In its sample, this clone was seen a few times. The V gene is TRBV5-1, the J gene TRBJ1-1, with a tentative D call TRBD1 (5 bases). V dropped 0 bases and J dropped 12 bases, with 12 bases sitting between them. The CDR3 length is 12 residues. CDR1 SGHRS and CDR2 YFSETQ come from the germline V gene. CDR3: CASSLAGGGTFF. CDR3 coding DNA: TGCGCCAGCAGCTTGGCCGGGGGTGGAACTTTCTTT.

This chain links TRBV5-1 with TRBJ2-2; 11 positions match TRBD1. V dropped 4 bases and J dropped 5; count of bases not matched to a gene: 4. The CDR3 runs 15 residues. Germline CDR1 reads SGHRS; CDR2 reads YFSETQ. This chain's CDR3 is CASSEGTGGTGELFF. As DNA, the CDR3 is TGCGCCAGCAGCGAAGGGACAGGGGGTACCGGGGAGCTGTTTTTT. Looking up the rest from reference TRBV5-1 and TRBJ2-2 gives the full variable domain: KAGVTQTPRYLIKTRGQQVTLSCSPISGHRSVSWYQQTPGQGLQFLFEYFSETQRNKGNFPGRFSGRQFSNSRSEMNVSTLELGDSALYLCASSEGTGGTGELFFGEGSRLTVL.

CDR3 region: CASSFLTSGRGYEQYF. The DNA for the CDR3 is TGTGCCAGCAGTTTTCTGACTAGCGGGAGAGGGTACGAGCAGTACTTC. J is TRBJ2-5 and V is TRBV27, with 12 bases aligning to TRBD2. The J call could be wrong; TRBJ2-7 is a better fit for the DNA end. This CDR3 has 16 amino acids. The germline CDR1 and CDR2 sequences are MNHEY and SMNVEV (reference sequence).

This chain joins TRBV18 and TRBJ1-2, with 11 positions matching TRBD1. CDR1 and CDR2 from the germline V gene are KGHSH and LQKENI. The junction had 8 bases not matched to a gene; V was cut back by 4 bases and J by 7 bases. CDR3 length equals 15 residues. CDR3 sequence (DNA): TGTGCCAGCTCACTGAGTCCGGGACAGGGGGGTGGCTACACCTTC. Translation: CASSLSPGQGGGYTF.

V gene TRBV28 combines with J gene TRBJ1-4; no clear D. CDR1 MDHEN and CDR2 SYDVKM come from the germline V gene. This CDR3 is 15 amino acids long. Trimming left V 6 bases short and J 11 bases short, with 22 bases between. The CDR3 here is CASRMSQRSSRKLFF. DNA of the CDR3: TGTGCCAGCAGAATGTCGCAGCGTTCTTCGAGGAAACTGTTTTTT.

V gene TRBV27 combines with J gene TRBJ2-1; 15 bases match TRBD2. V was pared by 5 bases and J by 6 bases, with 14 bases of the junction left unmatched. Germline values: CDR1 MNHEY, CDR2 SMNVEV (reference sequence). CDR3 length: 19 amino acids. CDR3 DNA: TGTGCCAGCAGTCCGGGACTAGCGGGAGGAGGCCTCCGGGGCAATGAGCAGTTCTTC. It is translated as CASSPGLAGGGLRGNEQFF.

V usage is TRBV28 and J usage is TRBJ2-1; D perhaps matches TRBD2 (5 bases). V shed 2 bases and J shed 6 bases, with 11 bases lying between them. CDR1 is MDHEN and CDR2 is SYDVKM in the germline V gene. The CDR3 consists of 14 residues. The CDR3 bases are TGTGCCAGCAGTTTACGGGATCCCCTCAATGAGCAGTTCTTC. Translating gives CASSLRDPLNEQFF.

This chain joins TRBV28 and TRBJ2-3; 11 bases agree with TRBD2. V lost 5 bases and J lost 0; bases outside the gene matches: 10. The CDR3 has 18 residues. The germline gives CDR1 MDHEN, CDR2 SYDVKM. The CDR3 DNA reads TGTGCCAGCAGTGCCACTAGCGGGAGTCCGCTTAGCACAGATACGCAGTATTTT. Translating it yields CASSATSGSPLSTDTQYF.

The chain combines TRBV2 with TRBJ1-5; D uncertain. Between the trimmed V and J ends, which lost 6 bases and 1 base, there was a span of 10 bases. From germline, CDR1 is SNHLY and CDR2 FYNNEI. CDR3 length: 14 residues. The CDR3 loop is CASSGVMSNQPQHF. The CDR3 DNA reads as TGTGCCAGCAGCGGGGTTATGAGCAATCAGCCCCAGCATTTT. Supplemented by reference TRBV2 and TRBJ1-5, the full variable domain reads EPEVTQTPSHQVTQMGQEVILRCVPISNHLYFYWYRQILGQKVEFLVSFYNNEISEKSEIFDDQFSVERPDGSNFTLKIRSTKLEDSAMYFCASSGVMSNQPQHFGDGTRLSIL.

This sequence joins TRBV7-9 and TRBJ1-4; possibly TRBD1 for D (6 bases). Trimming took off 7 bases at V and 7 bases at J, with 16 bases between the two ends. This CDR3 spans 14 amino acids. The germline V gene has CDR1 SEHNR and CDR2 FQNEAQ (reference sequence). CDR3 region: CASTVGGRREKLFF. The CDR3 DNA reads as TGTGCCAGCACCGTCGGGGGGCGCCGTGAAAAACTGTTTTTT.

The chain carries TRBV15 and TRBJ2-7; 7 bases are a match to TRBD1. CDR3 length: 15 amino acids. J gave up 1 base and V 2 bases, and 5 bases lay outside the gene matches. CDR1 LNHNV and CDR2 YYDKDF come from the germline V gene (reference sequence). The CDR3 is CATSRQGVRSYEQYF. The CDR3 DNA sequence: TGTGCCACCAGCAGACAGGGGGTCAGGTCCTACGAGCAGTACTTC.

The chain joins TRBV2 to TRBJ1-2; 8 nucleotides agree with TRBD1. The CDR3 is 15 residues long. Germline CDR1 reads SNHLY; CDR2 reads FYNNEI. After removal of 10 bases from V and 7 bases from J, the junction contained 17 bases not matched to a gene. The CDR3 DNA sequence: TGTGCCAATTTCGGGACAGGCCGGAATCGAGGTGGCTACACCTTC. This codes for CANFGTGRNRGGYTF.

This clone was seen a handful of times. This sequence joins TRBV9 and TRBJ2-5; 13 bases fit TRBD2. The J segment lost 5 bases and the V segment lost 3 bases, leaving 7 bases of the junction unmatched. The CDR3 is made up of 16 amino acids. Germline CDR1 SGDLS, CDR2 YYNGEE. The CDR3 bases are TGTGCCAGCAGCGCAGCGGCACTAGCGGGGGGGGAGACCCAGTACTTC. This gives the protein CASSAAALAGGETQYF.

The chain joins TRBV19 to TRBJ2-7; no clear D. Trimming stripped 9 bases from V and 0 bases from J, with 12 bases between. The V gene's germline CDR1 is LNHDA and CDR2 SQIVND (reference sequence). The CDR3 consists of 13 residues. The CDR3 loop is CASGSSLSYEQYF. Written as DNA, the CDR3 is TGTGCCAGCGGTTCCTCCCTCTCCTACGAGCAGTACTTC.

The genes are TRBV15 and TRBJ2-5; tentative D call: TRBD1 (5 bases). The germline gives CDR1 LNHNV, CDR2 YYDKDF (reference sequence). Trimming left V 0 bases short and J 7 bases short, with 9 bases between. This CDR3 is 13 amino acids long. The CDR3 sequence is CATSRDQGGTQYF. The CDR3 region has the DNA TGTGCCACCAGCAGAGATCAGGGTGGGACCCAGTACTTC.

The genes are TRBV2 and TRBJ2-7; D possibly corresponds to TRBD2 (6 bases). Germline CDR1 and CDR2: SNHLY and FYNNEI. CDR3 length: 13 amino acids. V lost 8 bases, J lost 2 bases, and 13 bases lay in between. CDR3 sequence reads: CASGGLVPYEQYF. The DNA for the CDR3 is TGTGCCAGCGGGGGACTGGTTCCCTACGAGCAGTACTTC. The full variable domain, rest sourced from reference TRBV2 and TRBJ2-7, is EPEVTQTPSHQVTQMGQEVILRCVPISNHLYFYWYRQILGQKVEFLVSFYNNEISEKSEIFDDQFSVERPDGSNFTLKIRSTKLEDSAMYFCASGGLVPYEQYFGPGTRLTVT.

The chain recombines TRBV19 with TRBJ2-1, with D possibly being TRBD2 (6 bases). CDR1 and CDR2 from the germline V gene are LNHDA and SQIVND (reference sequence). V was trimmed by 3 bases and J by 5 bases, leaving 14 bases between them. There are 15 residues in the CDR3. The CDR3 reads CASSILGTQNNEQFF. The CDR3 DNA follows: TGTGCCAGTAGTATTCTAGGGACTCAAAACAATGAGCAGTTCTTC. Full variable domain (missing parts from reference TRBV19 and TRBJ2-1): DGGITQSPKYLFRKEGQNVTLSCEQNLNHDAMYWYRQDPGQGLRLIYYSQIVNDFQKGDIAEGYSVSREKKESFPLTVTSAQKNPTAFYLCASSILGTQNNEQFFGPGTRLTVL.

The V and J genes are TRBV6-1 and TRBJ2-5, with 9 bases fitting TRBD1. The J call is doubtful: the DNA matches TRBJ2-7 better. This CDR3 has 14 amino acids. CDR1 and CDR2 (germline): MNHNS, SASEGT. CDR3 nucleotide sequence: TGTGCCAGCAGTGTGGGGACAGGGTTTTACGAGCAGTACTTC. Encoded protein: CASSVGTGFYEQYF.

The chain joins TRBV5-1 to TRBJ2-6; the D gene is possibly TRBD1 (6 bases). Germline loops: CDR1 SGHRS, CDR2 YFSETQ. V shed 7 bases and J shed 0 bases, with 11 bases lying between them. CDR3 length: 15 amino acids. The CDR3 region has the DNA TGCGCCAGCGGCAGGGGAAACTCTGGGGCCAACGTCCTGACTTTC. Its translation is CASGRGNSGANVLTF.

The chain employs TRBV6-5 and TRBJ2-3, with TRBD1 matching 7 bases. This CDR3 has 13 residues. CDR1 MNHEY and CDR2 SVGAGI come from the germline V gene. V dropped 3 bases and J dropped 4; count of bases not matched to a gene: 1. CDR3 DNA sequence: TGTGCCAGCAGTTATCAGGGGGCAGATACGCAGTATTTT. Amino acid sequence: CASSYQGADTQYF.

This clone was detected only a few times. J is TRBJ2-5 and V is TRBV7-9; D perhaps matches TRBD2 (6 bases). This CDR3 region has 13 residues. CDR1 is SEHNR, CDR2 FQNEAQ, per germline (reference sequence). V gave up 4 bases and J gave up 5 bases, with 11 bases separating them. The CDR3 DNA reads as TGTGCCAGCAGCTCCGGGGGTACGGAGACCCAGTACTTC. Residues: CASSSGGTETQYF.

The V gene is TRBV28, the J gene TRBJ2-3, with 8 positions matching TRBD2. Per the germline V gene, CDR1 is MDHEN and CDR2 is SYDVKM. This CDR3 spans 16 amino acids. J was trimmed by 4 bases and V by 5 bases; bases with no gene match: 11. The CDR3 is CASSLAGTRHSDTQYF. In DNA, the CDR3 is TGTGCCAGCAGTCTAGCCGGGACTAGGCATTCAGATACGCAGTATTTT.

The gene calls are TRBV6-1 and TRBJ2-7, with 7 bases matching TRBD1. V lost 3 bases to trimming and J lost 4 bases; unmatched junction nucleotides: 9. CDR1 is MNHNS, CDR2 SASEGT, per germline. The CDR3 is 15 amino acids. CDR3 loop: CASSEGTAGAYEQYF. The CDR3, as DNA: TGTGCCAGCAGTGAGGGGACAGCCGGGGCTTACGAGCAGTACTTC.

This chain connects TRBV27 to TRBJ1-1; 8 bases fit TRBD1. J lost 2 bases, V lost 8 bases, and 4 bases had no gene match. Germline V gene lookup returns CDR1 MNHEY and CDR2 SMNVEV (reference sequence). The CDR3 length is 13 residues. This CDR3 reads CASRTGFNTEAFF. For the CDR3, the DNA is TGTGCCAGCCGGACAGGGTTTAACACTGAAGCTTTCTTT.

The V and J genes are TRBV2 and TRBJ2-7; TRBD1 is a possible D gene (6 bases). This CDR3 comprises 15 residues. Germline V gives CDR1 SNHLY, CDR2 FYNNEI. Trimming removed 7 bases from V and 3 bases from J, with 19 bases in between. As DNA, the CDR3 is TGTGCCAGCATGTGGCCTGGGGGCGGCATCTACGAGCAGTACTTC. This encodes CASMWPGGGIYEQYF.